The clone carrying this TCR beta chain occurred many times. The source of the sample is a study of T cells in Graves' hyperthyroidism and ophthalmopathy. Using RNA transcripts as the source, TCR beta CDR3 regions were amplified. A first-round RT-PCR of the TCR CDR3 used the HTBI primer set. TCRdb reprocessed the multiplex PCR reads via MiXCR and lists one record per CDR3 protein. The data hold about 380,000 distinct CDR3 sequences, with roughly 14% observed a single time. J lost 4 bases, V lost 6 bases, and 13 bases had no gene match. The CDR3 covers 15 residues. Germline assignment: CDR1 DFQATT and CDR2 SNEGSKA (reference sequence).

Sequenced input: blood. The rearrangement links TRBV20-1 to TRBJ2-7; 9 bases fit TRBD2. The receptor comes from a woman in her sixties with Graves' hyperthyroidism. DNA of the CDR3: TGCAGTGCGGCCCGGCCTAGCGGGACTGTATACGAGCAGTACTTC. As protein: CSAARPSGTVYEQYF.